One sample yielded the 31 T cell receptor beta chains listed below, sequenced in a study of T-cell reconstitution after alpha-beta-depleted transplantation in children. Preparation of the TCRbeta library involved a method that used unique molecular identifiers. Each CDR3 protein is one row after TCRdb ran MiXCR on the PCR reads. The sample consists of about a million distinct CDR3 sequences, around 30% of them appearing once. The sequencing here drew on PBMCs, mostly from graft donor cells, taken 360 days after TCRalphabeta/CD19-depleted stem cell transplant. The receptors come from a boy younger than two who had a stem cell transplant for SCID, so the T cells may come from the graft donor.

The J gene is TRBJ2-1, the V gene TRBV5-6; 7 bases match TRBD1. The V segment lost 4 bases and the J segment 8 bases; nucleotides outside the gene matches: 9. Germline CDR1 and CDR2: SGHDT and YYEEEE. CDR3 size: 14 residues. CDR3 region: CASSRFDRADEQFF. DNA of the CDR3: TGTGCCAGCAGCCGGTTTGACAGGGCCGATGAGCAGTTCTTC.

The chain recombines TRBV5-1 with TRBJ2-1, with D uncertain. The CDR3 length is 18 residues. Germline CDR1 and CDR2: SGHRS and YFSETQ. The V and J ends lost 0 bases and 4 bases respectively, with 20 bases between them. This CDR3 is CASSLVGSGKGIYNEQFF. The CDR3 DNA reads as TGCGCCAGCAGCTTGGTAGGGTCAGGTAAAGGGATTTACAATGAGCAGTTCTTC. Full variable domain (missing parts from reference TRBV5-1 and TRBJ2-1): KAGVTQTPRYLIKTRGQQVTLSCSPISGHRSVSWYQQTPGQGLQFLFEYFSETQRNKGNFPGRFSGRQFSNSRSEMNVSTLELGDSALYLCASSLVGSGKGIYNEQFFGPGTRLTVL.

This clonotype has a handful of counts. The chain is built from TRBV4-2 and TRBJ2-5; TRBD2 aligns across 7 bases. The V segment lost 3 bases and the J segment 4 bases; nucleotides outside the gene matches: 14. The CDR3 is 17 residues long. Germline V gene sequence: CDR1 LGHNA, CDR2 YNFKEQ. The CDR3 region has the DNA TGTGCCAGCAGCCAGGCCGGTCGGACAAAGCGGGGAGAGACCCAGTACTTC. Protein: CASSQAGRTKRGETQYF.

This CDR3 is CASSFATGVSEQYF. The CDR3 nucleotides are TGTGCCAGCAGCTTCGCTACAGGGGTTAGTGAGCAGTACTTC. The V and J genes are TRBV7-2 and TRBJ2-7; 7 bases fit TRBD1. The CDR3 runs to 14 residues. CDR1 is SGHTA, CDR2 FQGNSA, per germline. Unmatched junction bases numbered 9, after V lost 3 bases and J lost 7 bases. Full variable domain (rest looked up from reference TRBV7-2 and TRBJ2-7): GAGVSQSPSNKVTEKGKDVELRCDPISGHTALYWYRQSLGQGLEFLIYFQGNSAPDKSGLPSDRFSAERTGGSVSTLTIQRTQQEDSAVYLCASSFATGVSEQYFGPGTRLTVT.

This clonotype showed up just a few times. The genes are TRBV4-1 and TRBJ1-6; possibly TRBD1 for D (6 bases). This CDR3 region has 17 residues. The germline V gene has CDR1 MGHRA and CDR2 YSYEKL. The V end lost 5 bases, the J end lost 4 bases, and 18 bases lay between the germline ends. The CDR3 region is CASSVSEGGEYNSPLHF. In DNA form, the CDR3 reads TGCGCCAGCAGCGTAAGTGAGGGGGGCGAATATAATTCACCCCTCCACTTT.

The rearrangement joins TRBV2 to TRBJ1-4; 8 bases agree with TRBD1. The CDR3 totals 14 residues. V lost 7 bases and J lost 5; bases outside the gene matches: 6. Germline V gives CDR1 SNHLY, CDR2 FYNNEI. CDR3 protein: CASNRQGLNEKLFF. In DNA form, the CDR3 reads TGTGCCAGCAATAGACAGGGGCTGAATGAAAAACTGTTTTTT.

V usage is TRBV18 and J usage is TRBJ1-1; D perhaps matches TRBD1 (6 bases). The germline V gene encodes CDR1 KGHSH and CDR2 LQKENI. With 3 bases removed from V and 5 bases from J, the gap between germline ends came to 10 bases. The CDR3 sequence is 13 residues long. The CDR3 coding sequence is TGTGCCAGCTCACCCCAGGACAGAACTGAAGCTTTCTTT. As protein: CASSPQDRTEAFF.

The chain links TRBV9 to TRBJ1-5; tentative D call: TRBD1 (6 bases). Trimming took 3 bases from V and 3 from J, leaving 16 bases between them. Per the germline V gene, CDR1 is SGDLS and CDR2 is YYNGEE. CDR3 size: 16 residues. CDR3 region: CASSERVDRANQPQHF. The CDR3 bases are TGTGCCAGCAGCGAAAGGGTGGACAGAGCCAATCAGCCCCAGCATTTT.

This clonotype was recorded at least ten times. V usage is TRBV5-1 and J usage is TRBJ2-1; D may be TRBD2 (5 bases). The length of the CDR3 is 13 residues. Germline CDR1 is SGHRS and CDR2 is YFSETQ. V lost 0 bases and J 5 bases, leaving 6 bases between the germline ends. CDR3 nucleotide sequence: TGCGCCAGCAGCTTGGGACTAAACAATGAGCAGTTCTTC. It is translated as CASSLGLNNEQFF. The full variable domain, completed using reference TRBV5-1 and TRBJ2-1, is KAGVTQTPRYLIKTRGQQVTLSCSPISGHRSVSWYQQTPGQGLQFLFEYFSETQRNKGNFPGRFSGRQFSNSRSEMNVSTLELGDSALYLCASSLGLNNEQFFGPGTRLTVL.

The J gene is TRBJ2-1, the V gene TRBV5-1; no definite D call. Germline V CDR1 and CDR2: SGHRS, YFSETQ. V lost 4 bases, J lost 4 bases, and 18 bases lay in between. This CDR3 has 16 amino acids. In nucleotides, the CDR3 is TGCGCCAGCAGCCCTCGGGTCCTATTCCCATACAATGAGCAGTTCTTC. Protein sequence: CASSPRVLFPYNEQFF. The whole variable domain, filled in from reference TRBV5-1 and TRBJ2-1, reads KAGVTQTPRYLIKTRGQQVTLSCSPISGHRSVSWYQQTPGQGLQFLFEYFSETQRNKGNFPGRFSGRQFSNSRSEMNVSTLELGDSALYLCASSPRVLFPYNEQFFGPGTRLTVL.

In this sample, this clonotype turned up a few times. The rearrangement joins TRBV5-1 to TRBJ2-5; 13 bases map to TRBD2. The CDR3 is 15 residues long. CDR1 and CDR2 from the germline V gene are SGHRS and YFSETQ. V dropped 3 bases and J dropped 4; count of bases not matched to a gene: 3. The CDR3 here is CASSWTSGGGETQYF. The CDR3 coding sequence is TGCGCCAGCAGCTGGACTAGCGGGGGAGGAGAGACCCAGTACTTC. The variable domain in full, completed from reference TRBV5-1 and TRBJ2-5, reads KAGVTQTPRYLIKTRGQQVTLSCSPISGHRSVSWYQQTPGQGLQFLFEYFSETQRNKGNFPGRFSGRQFSNSRSEMNVSTLELGDSALYLCASSWTSGGGETQYFGPGTRLLVL.

Many counts were recorded for this clonotype. V and J are TRBV10-3 and TRBJ2-7; TRBD1 is a possible D gene (6 bases). CDR3 length: 12 residues. V dropped 5 bases and J dropped 3 bases, with 8 bases sitting between them. Germline CDR1 ENHRY, CDR2 SYGVKD. This chain's CDR3 is CAISRTVYEQYF. In nucleotides, the CDR3 is TGTGCCATCAGTCGGACAGTCTACGAGCAGTACTTC.

This clonotype was picked up a small number of times. This chain connects TRBV6-1 to TRBJ2-7; TRBD1 agrees at 7 bases. Germline CDR1 reads MNHNS; CDR2 reads SASEGT. V lost 5 bases, J lost 4 bases, and 23 bases stayed unmatched. The CDR3 has 19 residues. The CDR3 spells CASSPQPGQAPTTYYEQYF. The DNA of the CDR3 is TGTGCCAGCAGTCCTCAACCAGGACAGGCACCCACTACCTATTACGAGCAGTACTTC.

This rearrangement joins TRBV4-1 to TRBJ2-7; D is ambiguous. The CDR3 is 15 amino acids. Looked up from germline, CDR1 is MGHRA and CDR2 is YSYEKL. The germline V and J ends were trimmed by 1 base and 0 bases, with 10 bases remaining between them. In nucleotides, the CDR3 is TGCGCCAGCAGCCAAGCTGGGATTCACTCCTACGAGCAGTACTTC. Its translation: CASSQAGIHSYEQYF.

This clonotype showed up just a few times. J is TRBJ2-1 and V is TRBV5-1, with TRBD2 identical over 10 bases. With 3 bases clipped from V and 8 bases from J, the junction kept 14 bases outside the gene matches. CDR3 length equals 17 residues. The germline CDR1 and CDR2 sequences are SGHRS and YFSETQ. The CDR3 nucleotides read TGCGCCAGCAGCTCCCGGACTAGCGGTTCGTTGGTGGATGAGCAGTTCTTC. Translated, it gives CASSSRTSGSLVDEQFF.

V usage is TRBV28 and J usage is TRBJ2-7, with no clear D. Per germline, CDR1 MDHEN and CDR2 SYDVKM. Trimming removed 4 bases at V and 7 bases at J, with 20 bases between. There are 15 residues in the CDR3. Here the CDR3 reads CASSSPRRIIGEQYF. The CDR3 region has the DNA TGTGCCAGCAGTTCCCCGAGACGAATTATCGGGGAGCAGTACTTC.

The chain joins TRBV5-1 to TRBJ2-3; TRBD2 matches 8 bases. CDR1 and CDR2 from the germline V gene are SGHRS and YFSETQ. CDR3 length equals 18 residues. Unmatched junction bases numbered 15, after V lost 4 bases and J lost 2 bases. CDR3 residues: CASSASWGRGGLTDTQYF. The DNA for the CDR3 is TGCGCCAGCAGCGCGAGTTGGGGACGGGGGGGCCTCACAGATACGCAGTATTTT.

This clonotype was recorded only once. The rearrangement uses TRBV24-1 and TRBJ2-3; D is uncertain. This CDR3 comprises 12 residues. Trimming removed 9 bases at V and 4 bases at J, with 10 bases between. Germline V gene sequence: CDR1 KGHDR, CDR2 SFDVKD. The CDR3, as DNA: TGTGCCACCTTCCCCACGGCAGATACGCAGTATTTT. This translates into CATFPTADTQYF.

The V and J genes are TRBV5-5 and TRBJ2-7, with a weak D call TRBD1 (5 bases). From germline, CDR1 is SGHKS and CDR2 YYEKEE (reference sequence). V lost 0 bases to trimming and J lost 3 bases, with 10 bases between them. The CDR3 is 14 residues long. For the CDR3, the DNA is TGTGCCAGCAGCTTGGATGACAGAATCTACGAGCAGTACTTC. This encodes CASSLDDRIYEQYF.

The chain joins TRBV5-1 to TRBJ2-5, with 8 bases aligning to TRBD2. This CDR3 is built from 14 residues. In germline, CDR1 is SGHRS, CDR2 YFSETQ. V lost 4 bases to trimming and J lost 5 bases; unmatched junction nucleotides: 7. CDR3 sequence: CASSVRGGTETQYF. CDR3 nucleotides: TGCGCCAGCAGCGTACGGGGGGGAACGGAGACCCAGTACTTC. The whole variable domain, filled in from reference TRBV5-1 and TRBJ2-5, reads KAGVTQTPRYLIKTRGQQVTLSCSPISGHRSVSWYQQTPGQGLQFLFEYFSETQRNKGNFPGRFSGRQFSNSRSEMNVSTLELGDSALYLCASSVRGGTETQYFGPGTRLLVL.

This clonotype was seen a few times. The chain is built from TRBV5-1 and TRBJ2-5; 8 bases match TRBD1. The CDR3 runs to 16 residues. CDR1 SGHRS and CDR2 YFSETQ come from the germline V gene. The J segment lost 5 bases and the V segment lost 4 bases, leaving 13 bases of the junction unmatched. The CDR3 region is CASSPDRATTTETQYF. The CDR3 coding sequence is TGCGCCAGCAGCCCGGACAGGGCGACCACGACGGAGACCCAGTACTTC.

The rearrangement links TRBV6-2 or TRBV6-3 to TRBJ2-7; D perhaps matches TRBD2 (6 bases). The CDR3 covers 15 residues. Trimming stripped 8 bases from V and 1 base from J, with 18 bases between. CDR1 and CDR2 from the germline V gene are MNHEY and SVGEGT. DNA of the CDR3: TGTGCCAGCTCCTATAGCGGCAATCCTTCCTACGAGCAGTACTTC. Protein product: CASSYSGNPSYEQYF.

The chain is built from TRBV20-1 and TRBJ2-1, with 7 bases lining up with TRBD1. The CDR3 contains 17 residues. The V gene end was trimmed by 0 bases and the J gene end by 5 bases; junction bases not matched to a gene: 13. CDR1 DFQATT and CDR2 SNEGSKA come from the germline V gene (reference sequence). This chain's CDR3 is CSARDIGTLQGNNEQFF. DNA for the CDR3: TGCAGTGCTAGAGATATTGGGACCCTACAGGGGAACAATGAGCAGTTCTTC.

The chain couples TRBV4-3 to TRBJ2-7; no clear D. CDR3 size: 15 residues. Trimming took off 4 bases at V and 2 bases at J, with 15 bases between the two ends. Germline values: CDR1 LGHNA, CDR2 YSLEER. CDR3 in amino acids: CASSPEVAIPYEQYF. The CDR3 DNA follows: TGCGCCAGCAGCCCAGAGGTGGCGATCCCCTACGAGCAGTACTTC.

This clonotype has just a few counts. The rearrangement uses TRBV4-1 and TRBJ1-1, with D hard to call. The CDR3 consists of 15 residues. V was trimmed by 3 bases and J by 6 bases, leaving 17 bases between them. Germline CDR1 is MGHRA and CDR2 is YSYEKL. Here the CDR3 reads CASSQARTVSPEAFF. The CDR3 region has the DNA TGCGCCAGCAGCCAGGCGAGGACCGTCTCGCCTGAAGCTTTCTTT.

The CDR3 loop reads CASSHRRGAPYEQYF. The CDR3, as DNA: TGTGCCAGCAGCCACCGGCGGGGCGCTCCCTACGAGCAGTACTTC. The rearrangement joins TRBV6-1 to TRBJ2-7; TRBD2 might be the D (6 bases). The ends were cut back, 6 bases at V and 2 bases at J, with 17 bases in the middle. The germline CDR1 and CDR2 sequences are MNHNS and SASEGT. The CDR3 extends over 15 amino acids.

The V and J genes are TRBV5-1 and TRBJ2-7; possibly TRBD1 for D (6 bases). The V end lost 4 bases, the J end lost 3 bases, and 14 bases lay between the germline ends. This CDR3 region has 14 residues. Germline V gene lookup returns CDR1 SGHRS and CDR2 YFSETQ. The CDR3 protein is CASSPKTGSYEQYF. In DNA form, the CDR3 reads TGCGCCAGCAGCCCGAAAACAGGGAGCTACGAGCAGTACTTC.

This chain links TRBV5-1 with TRBJ2-7, with D possibly being TRBD1 or TRBD2 (5 bases each). Per germline, CDR1 SGHRS and CDR2 YFSETQ. The CDR3 loop spans 17 amino acids. The V end was cut by 2 bases, the J end by 0 bases, with 18 bases between. DNA for the CDR3: TGCGCCAGCAGCTTAGGGCGAGGGGACGGGATCTCCTACGAGCAGTACTTC. Translated, it gives CASSLGRGDGISYEQYF.

The chain joins TRBV12-3 or TRBV12-4 to TRBJ2-3; tentative D call: TRBD1 (7 bases). V dropped 6 bases and J dropped 5 bases, with 15 bases sitting between them. The CDR3 covers 14 residues. The CDR3 region has the DNA TGTGCCAGCAGGGGACAGCCGGGAGAAGATACGCAGTATTTT. It is translated as CASRGQPGEDTQYF.

In its sample, this clonotype was seen a few times. The chain couples TRBV3-1 to TRBJ2-1; D ambiguous. The CDR3 length is 15 residues. V was shortened by 3 bases and J by 3 bases, with 12 bases between the two germline ends. Looked up from germline, CDR1 is LGHDT and CDR2 is YNNKEL (reference sequence). DNA for the CDR3: TGTGCCAGCAGCCATGCCTCTCACAGCTACAATGAGCAGTTCTTC. It is translated as CASSHASHSYNEQFF.

This clonotype occurred many times. The chain recombines TRBV15 with TRBJ2-7, with D perhaps matching TRBD1 (6 bases). The length of the CDR3 is 13 residues. Trimming pared 3 bases from V and 3 bases from J, leaving 9 bases between. Germline assignment: CDR1 LNHNV and CDR2 YYDKDF (reference sequence). The CDR3 spells CATSRTGLYEQYF. In nucleotides, the CDR3 is TGTGCCACCAGCAGGACAGGCCTCTACGAGCAGTACTTC.